One and the same sample provided the 15 T cell receptor beta chains below, sequenced in a study of blood T cell repertoires in COVID-19. The repertoire was sequenced with immunoSEQ multiplex PCR; TCRdb's copy has only in-frame clones and lacks some. This table holds tens of thousands of clones, 68% found once. The source material was peripheral blood. The receptors here all came from a woman in her 70s with acute or convalescent COVID-19.

V usage is TRBV7-8 and J usage is TRBJ2-7, with 10 bases matching TRBD1. The V segment lost 1 base and the J segment 9 bases; nucleotides outside the gene matches: 15. The CDR3 loop spans 17 amino acids. Per germline, CDR1 SGHVS and CDR2 FQNEAQ. CDR3 nucleotide sequence: TGTGCCAGCAGCTTAGAGGTTGCCGGGACAGGGGATCTTCGGCAGTACTTC. This gives the protein CASSLEVAGTGDLRQYF.

CDR3 sequence reads: CASSVGGQGAYTGELFF. Written as DNA, the CDR3 is TGTGCCAGCAGCGTAGGGGGACAGGGGGCTTATACCGGGGAGCTGTTTTTT. The chain couples TRBV9 to TRBJ2-2, with 12 bases matching TRBD1. Unmatched junction bases numbered 5, after V lost 0 bases and J lost 5 bases. The CDR3 spans 17 residues. From germline, CDR1 is SGDLS and CDR2 YYNGEE.

The chain is built from TRBV5-1 and TRBJ2-6; TRBD1 aligns across 8 bases. Germline trimming cut 4 bases from V and 2 bases from J; bases unmatched to any gene: 23. The CDR3 has 22 residues. CDR1 and CDR2 (germline): SGHRS, YFSETQ. CDR3 sequence reads: CASSPTLTGALSWRPGANVLTF. For the CDR3, the DNA is TGCGCCAGCAGCCCAACTCTGACAGGGGCTCTATCGTGGCGGCCTGGGGCCAACGTCCTGACTTTC.

V and J are TRBV19 and TRBJ2-3; 8 bases fit TRBD2. From germline, CDR1 is LNHDA and CDR2 SQIVND (reference sequence). CDR3 length equals 17 residues. Losses at the gene ends were 3 bases for V and 8 bases for J; bases not matched to a gene: 16. The DNA for the CDR3 is TGTGCCAGTAGTATCGGGATTCTTAGCGGGGCCCAGGGTACGCAGTATTTT. Residues: CASSIGILSGAQGTQYF.

This clone was detected once. The chain recombines TRBV7-9 with TRBJ2-7, with D perhaps matching TRBD2 (6 bases). CDR1 SEHNR and CDR2 FQNEAQ come from the germline V gene (reference sequence). This CDR3 has 13 residues. V lost 2 bases and J lost 11, with 16 bases in between. CDR3 sequence: CASSLYNQGGEYF. The CDR3 DNA follows: TGTGCCAGCAGCTTATATAACCAGGGAGGAGAGTACTTC.

The CDR3 reads CASSLDFYNEQFF. The CDR3 region has the DNA TGTGCCAGTAGTCTTGACTTTTACAATGAGCAGTTCTTC. This chain connects TRBV19 to TRBJ2-1; D is undetermined. V lost 5 bases, J lost 4 bases, and 9 bases lay in between. This CDR3 has 13 amino acids. CDR1 is LNHDA, CDR2 SQIVND, per germline (reference sequence).

The genes are TRBV11-2 and TRBJ2-4; unclear D gene. CDR3 length: 13 residues. V was trimmed by 2 bases and J by 3 bases, leaving 5 bases between them. CDR1 and CDR2 (germline): SGHAT, FQNNGV. The CDR3 DNA sequence: TGTGCCAGCAGCTTACAACTCAAAAACATTCAGTACTTC. Residues: CASSLQLKNIQYF.

The chain uses TRBV5-5 and TRBJ2-3; no clear D. Germline-derived CDR1 and CDR2 are SGHKS and YYEKEE (reference sequence). The CDR3 runs to 15 residues. Trimming removed 2 bases at V and 5 bases at J, with 15 bases between. CDR3 region: CASSLHLDSEDTQYF. The CDR3 DNA sequence: TGTGCCAGCAGCTTACATTTAGACTCGGAAGATACGCAGTATTTT.

This rearrangement joins TRBV7-6 to TRBJ2-2; perhaps TRBD2 as D (6 bases). There are 15 residues in the CDR3. Per the germline V gene, CDR1 is SGHVS and CDR2 is FNYEAQ. Trimming pared 1 base from V and 5 bases from J, leaving 11 bases between. The CDR3 region is CASSLGGGWTGELFF. The DNA for the CDR3 is TGTGCCAGCAGCTTAGGGGGAGGTTGGACCGGGGAGCTGTTTTTT.

The sample holds a few counts of this clone. The chain employs TRBV4-2 and TRBJ1-4; D is unclear. With 0 bases removed from V and 4 bases from J, the gap between germline ends came to 12 bases. CDR3 length equals 16 residues. The germline CDR1 and CDR2 sequences are LGHNA and YNFKEQ. CDR3 sequence reads: CASSQDIGRSNEKLFF. The DNA of the CDR3 is TGTGCCAGCAGCCAAGATATTGGCCGAAGTAATGAAAAACTGTTTTTT.

Remarks on this clone: An end of the junction does not agree with germline; a read error may underlie this. This chain joins TRBV6-6 and TRBJ2-7; 10 bases match TRBD2. Germline CDR1 reads MNHNY; CDR2 reads SVGAGI (reference sequence). This CDR3 has 10 amino acids. This CDR3 is CASGLAGVYF. For the CDR3, the DNA is TGTGCCAGCGGTCTAGCGGGGGTCTATTTC.

This chain connects TRBV2 to TRBJ2-7; possible D gene TRBD2, 6 bases. CDR1 and CDR2 from the germline V gene are SNHLY and FYNNEI. Trimming removed 8 bases from V and 5 bases from J, with 19 bases in between. The CDR3 is 14 amino acids. The DNA of the CDR3 is TGTGCCAGCCTACCGGACTACTCCAGGAACGAGCAGTACTTC. This sequence encodes CASLPDYSRNEQYF.

The V and J genes are TRBV2 and TRBJ1-2; a possible D gene is TRBD1 (5 bases). Between the trimmed V and J ends, which lost 2 bases and 6 bases, there was a span of 10 bases. The V gene's germline CDR1 is SNHLY and CDR2 FYNNEI. The CDR3 runs 13 residues. The CDR3 reads CASSEWQGHGYTF. Here the CDR3 DNA reads TGTGCCAGCAGTGAATGGCAGGGTCATGGCTACACCTTC.

This clone was seen more than once but under ten times. The V gene is TRBV15, the J gene TRBJ1-4; 10 positions match TRBD1. CDR1 LNHNV and CDR2 YYDKDF come from the germline V gene (reference sequence). The CDR3 consists of 18 residues. V lost 1 base and J lost 5; bases outside the gene matches: 10. CDR3 loop: CATSRGAGQGPRNEKLFF. CDR3 in DNA: TGTGCCACCAGCAGAGGTGCGGGACAGGGGCCGCGGAATGAAAAACTGTTTTTT.

The chain carries TRBV19 and TRBJ2-7, with a weak D call TRBD2 (5 bases). The CDR3 extends over 15 amino acids. Germline assignment: CDR1 LNHDA and CDR2 SQIVND (reference sequence). Trimming removed 3 bases at V and 3 bases at J, with 15 bases between. In nucleotides, the CDR3 is TGTGCCAGTAGTATCTCCTCGGGATCAAACTACGAGCAGTACTTC. Its translation is CASSISSGSNYEQYF. Drawing the rest from reference TRBV19 and TRBJ2-7, the complete variable domain is DGGITQSPKYLFRKEGQNVTLSCEQNLNHDAMYWYRQDPGQGLRLIYYSQIVNDFQKGDIAEGYSVSREKKESFPLTVTSAQKNPTAFYLCASSISSGSNYEQYFGPGTRLTVT.